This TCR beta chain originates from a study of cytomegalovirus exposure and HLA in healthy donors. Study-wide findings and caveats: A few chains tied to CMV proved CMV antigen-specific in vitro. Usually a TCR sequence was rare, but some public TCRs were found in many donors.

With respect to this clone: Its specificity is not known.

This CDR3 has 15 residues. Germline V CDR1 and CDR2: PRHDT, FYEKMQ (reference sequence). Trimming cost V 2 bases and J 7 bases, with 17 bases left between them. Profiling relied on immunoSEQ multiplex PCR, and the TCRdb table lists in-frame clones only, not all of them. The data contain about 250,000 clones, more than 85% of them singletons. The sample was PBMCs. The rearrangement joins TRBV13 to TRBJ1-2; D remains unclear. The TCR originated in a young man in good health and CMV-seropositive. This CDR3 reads CASSLSQARLAGYTF. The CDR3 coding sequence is TGTGCCAGCAGCTTATCGCAGGCGAGGTTGGCTGGCTACACCTTC.